The sequence of this T cell receptor beta chain was determined in a study of cytotoxic CD8 clonotypes in ibrutinib-treated CLL. TCRdb's copy holds only in-frame clones and misses some; the assay was immunoSEQ multiplex PCR. The sample shows just over 200,000 clones, roughly 77% of them seen only once. Trimming took off 6 bases at V and 0 bases at J, with 6 bases between the two ends. The CDR3 spans 12 residues. Per the germline V gene, CDR1 is SGHNT and CDR2 is YYREEE (reference sequence). This clone was observed a single time. The TCR sequence derives from a human donor with chronic lymphocytic leukemia. The chain is built from TRBV5-4 and TRBJ1-1; D is unclear. Sequencing was performed on PBMCs, taken after 12 months of ibrutinib treatment. CDR3 coding DNA: TGTGCCAGCAACAACATGAACACTGAAGCTTTCTTT. Translated, it gives CASNNMNTEAFF.